This T cell receptor beta chain comes out of a study of regulatory T cells in long-lasting Graves disease. Described time point: persistent/refractory GD, antithyroid drugs over 5 years with positive TRAb. The TCR library used RNA extracted from PBMCs. Whole-study findings and limits: The persistent group shared roughly 2,700 public clonotypes, more than the roughly 970 shared by new patients.

The J segment lost 8 bases and the V segment lost 2 bases, leaving 8 bases of the junction unmatched. This CDR3 spans 14 amino acids. Per the germline V gene, CDR1 is MNHNS and CDR2 is SASEGT. Libraries of TCR beta came from iRepertoire HTBI primers plus Arm-PCR of CDR3 regions. Each CDR3 protein is one row after TCRdb ran MiXCR on the multiplex PCR reads. The sample has 400,000 or so distinct CDR3 sequences, around 24% seen once; the top ten hold about a quarter. This clonotype has a count of ten or more. Antigen specificity is unknown. This chain links TRBV6-1 with TRBJ1-2, with 7 bases matching TRBD1. The receptor's source is a female donor with Graves disease. The material sequenced was peripheral blood mononuclear cells (PBMCs), taken when the disease was refractory, from a patient treated with antithyroid drugs. In nucleotides, the CDR3 is TGTGCCAGCAGTGAACAGGGTTCAGGGGGAGGCTACACCTTC. It is translated as CASSEQGSGGGYTF.